This T cell receptor beta chain was identified during a study of blood T cell repertoires in COVID-19. J was trimmed by 8 bases and V by 5 bases; bases with no gene match: 9. CDR3 length: 14 residues. CDR1 is GTSNPN, CDR2 SVGIG, per germline (reference sequence). The method was immunoSEQ multiplex PCR; TCRdb's version includes in-frame clones alone and lacks a portion of them. The sample contains about 89,000 clones, 72% of which appear only once. The clonotype originates from a woman older than 75 with acute or convalescent COVID-19. Sequencing was done on a sample of peripheral blood. The rearrangement links TRBV30 to TRBJ1-2, with 12 bases fitting TRBD1. The CDR3 region is CAWYPGQGARGYTF. For the CDR3, the DNA is TGTGCCTGGTATCCGGGACAGGGGGCGAGGGGCTACACCTTC.